This is a list of T cell receptor beta chains from one sample in a study of blood T cell repertoires in COVID-19. Some clones are missing from TCRdb's copy, which holds only in-frame ones; the method was immunoSEQ multiplex PCR. The repertoire holds 90,000 or so clones, with roughly 80% as singletons. Sequences were obtained from peripheral blood. These receptors were taken from a man older than 75 with active or convalescent COVID-19. Both conserved end residues are part of each CDR3. The D gene is left open where the match is weak. Size tells how often a clone was seen (once, few, many) or the class of an expanded clone, and some rows leave it out.

d_gene: -; v_gene: TRBV5-6; j_gene: TRBJ1-5; abundance: few; CDR3nt: TGTGCCAGCAGTCTGCGGACAGGCAATCAGCCCCAGCATTTT; CDR3aa: CASSLRTGNQPQHF
d_gene: -; v_gene: TRBV18; j_gene: TRBJ1-6; abundance: -; CDR3nt: TGTGCCAGCTCACCACCGGGCAGTTATAATTCACCCCTCCACTTT; CDR3aa: CASSPPGSYNSPLHF
d_gene: TRBD1; v_gene: TRBV14; j_gene: TRBJ2-7; abundance: -; CDR3nt: TGTGCCAGCAGCCCTGGACAGGGTCTCTACGAGCAGTACTTC; CDR3aa: CASSPGQGLYEQYF
d_gene: -; v_gene: TRBV5-1; j_gene: TRBJ2-5; abundance: -; CDR3nt: TGCGCCAGCAGCCCGAGGTTTCGGGAGACCCAGTACTTC; CDR3aa: CASSPRFRETQYF
d_gene: TRBD2; v_gene: TRBV19; j_gene: TRBJ2-5; abundance: -; CDR3nt: TGTGCCAGTAGTCCGAGACTAGCGCCGTACCAAGAGACCCAGTACTTC; CDR3aa: CASSPRLAPYQETQYF
d_gene: -; v_gene: TRBV19; j_gene: TRBJ1-2; abundance: once; CDR3nt: TGTGCCAGTAGTATTGAGACCTCGGGTGGCTACACCTTC; CDR3aa: CASSIETSGGYTF
d_gene: -; v_gene: TRBV27; j_gene: TRBJ2-7; abundance: -; CDR3nt: TGTGCCAGCGCGGCCCCGAAGGCTCCGTACGAGCAGTACTTC; CDR3aa: CASAAPKAPYEQYF
d_gene: -; v_gene: TRBV14; j_gene: TRBJ2-7; abundance: -; CDR3nt: TGTGCCAGCAGCCAAGCCGGGACAATATTTTCTGTGCAGTACTTC; CDR3aa: CASSQAGTIFSVQYF
d_gene: TRBD1; v_gene: TRBV27; j_gene: TRBJ2-7; abundance: -; CDR3nt: TGTGCCAGCGCCCGGGACAGAAGCTCCTACGAGCAGTACTTC; CDR3aa: CASARDRSSYEQYF
d_gene: -; v_gene: TRBV2; j_gene: TRBJ2-1; abundance: few; CDR3nt: TGTGCCAGCATGCCGGTGTTCTTC; CDR3aa: CASMPVFF
d_gene: -; v_gene: TRBV7-2; j_gene: TRBJ1-2; abundance: -; CDR3nt: TGTGCCAGCAGCTTAGTTGGTGGGGGCGCGGACTATGGCTACACCTTC; CDR3aa: CASSLVGGGADYGYTF
d_gene: -; v_gene: TRBV10-3; j_gene: TRBJ1-1; abundance: -; CDR3nt: TGTGCCATCAGTGAGTCGTTATCCGGGGATGGCACTGAAGCTTTCTTT; CDR3aa: CAISESLSGDGTEAFF
d_gene: TRBD2; v_gene: TRBV15; j_gene: TRBJ2-5; abundance: -; CDR3nt: TGTGCCACCAGCAGAGATCTTAGCGGGGGGAACCCGAGACAAGAGACCCAGTACTTC; CDR3aa: CATSRDLSGGNPRQETQYF
d_gene: -; v_gene: TRBV7-6; j_gene: TRBJ1-1; abundance: few; CDR3nt: TGTGCCAGCAAGGGGTTGAACACTGAAGCTTTCTTT; CDR3aa: CASKGLNTEAFF
d_gene: TRBD1; v_gene: TRBV7-9; j_gene: TRBJ1-2; abundance: few; CDR3nt: TGTGCCAGCAGCTTAGCGTCGGGACAGGGCGCGGCCTTC; CDR3aa: CASSLASGQGAAF
d_gene: TRBD1; v_gene: TRBV6-5; j_gene: TRBJ2-2; abundance: -; CDR3nt: TGTGCCAGCAGTTACGACAGGGAATTCACCGGGGAGCTGTTTTTT; CDR3aa: CASSYDREFTGELFF
d_gene: -; v_gene: TRBV6-4; j_gene: TRBJ1-6; abundance: -; CDR3nt: TGTGCCAGCAGTGACAGGGGGAAGAATTCACCCCTCCACTTT; CDR3aa: CASSDRGKNSPLHF
d_gene: TRBD1; v_gene: TRBV5-1; j_gene: TRBJ1-2; abundance: -; CDR3nt: TGCGCCAGCAGCACGGACAGGGGACAAGGGGATGGCTACACCTTC; CDR3aa: CASSTDRGQGDGYTF
d_gene: -; v_gene: TRBV6-5; j_gene: TRBJ1-1; abundance: -; CDR3nt: TGTGCCAGCAGTTACACCAGGATTAACACTGAAGCTTTCTTT; CDR3aa: CASSYTRINTEAFF
d_gene: -; v_gene: TRBV5-6; j_gene: TRBJ2-6; abundance: -; CDR3nt: TGTGCCAGCAGCTTTTCAGTCTCTGGGGCCAACGTCCTGACTTTC; CDR3aa: CASSFSVSGANVLTF
d_gene: TRBD1; v_gene: TRBV5-1; j_gene: TRBJ1-1; abundance: once; CDR3nt: TGCGCCAGCAGCTTGGGTGGGGACAGGGGCATGAACACTGAAGCTTTCTTT; CDR3aa: CASSLGGDRGMNTEAFF
d_gene: TRBD2; v_gene: TRBV5-1; j_gene: TRBJ2-7; abundance: -; CDR3nt: TGCGCCAGCAGCGGAGGTTCGGGGGGGTTGTCCTACGAGCAGTACTTC; CDR3aa: CASSGGSGGLSYEQYF
d_gene: -; v_gene: TRBV6-5; j_gene: TRBJ1-5; abundance: -; CDR3nt: TGTGCCAGCAGTAGGACAGTTCAGCCCCAGCATTTT; CDR3aa: CASSRTVQPQHF
d_gene: TRBD1; v_gene: TRBV10-3; j_gene: TRBJ1-2; abundance: -; CDR3nt: TGTGCCATCACGAGGACAGGGTCTAGTGGCTACACCTTC; CDR3aa: CAITRTGSSGYTF
d_gene: -; v_gene: TRBV12-3/TRBV12-4; j_gene: TRBJ2-1; abundance: -; CDR3nt: TGTGCCAGCTCCGGGTGGCTTTACAATGAGCAGTTCTTC; CDR3aa: CASSGWLYNEQFF